This T cell receptor beta chain derives from a study of shared clonotypes between healthy human individuals. Sequencing was performed with immunoSEQ multiplex PCR; in TCRdb, only in-frame clones are kept and a portion is missing. This table holds 2 million to 3 million clones, over 85% found once. Each sample came from a Caucasian adult donor living in Nashville, Tennessee. Trimming removed 1 base from V and 3 bases from J, with 10 bases in between. The germline V gene has CDR1 SGHVS and CDR2 FQNEAQ. This CDR3 contains 15 residues. The sample taken for sequencing was naive CD4+ T cells from PBMCs. The subset denotes: CD45RA+ positively selected. The origin of this receptor is a young man in good health. Some clones in this sample may be carry-over from other donors' samples. The chain recombines TRBV7-8 with TRBJ1-5; TRBD1 is a possible D gene (6 bases). This CDR3 is CASSLEQGLNQPQHF. CDR3 DNA sequence: TGTGCCAGCAGCTTAGAACAGGGTCTCAATCAGCCCCAGCATTTT.